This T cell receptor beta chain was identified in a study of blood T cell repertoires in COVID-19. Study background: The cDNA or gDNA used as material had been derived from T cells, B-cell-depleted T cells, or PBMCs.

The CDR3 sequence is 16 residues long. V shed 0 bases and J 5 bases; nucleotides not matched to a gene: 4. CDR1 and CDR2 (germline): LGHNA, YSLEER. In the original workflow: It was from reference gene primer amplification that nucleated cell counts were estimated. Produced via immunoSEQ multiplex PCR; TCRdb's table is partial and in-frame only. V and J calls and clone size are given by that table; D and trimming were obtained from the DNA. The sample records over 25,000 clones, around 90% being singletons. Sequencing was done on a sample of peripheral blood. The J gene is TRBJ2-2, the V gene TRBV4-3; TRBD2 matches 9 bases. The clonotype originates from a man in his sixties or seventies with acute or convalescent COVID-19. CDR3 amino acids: CASSQDLAGSTGELFF. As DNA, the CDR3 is TGCGCCAGCAGCCAAGATCTAGCGGGATCAACCGGGGAGCTGTTTTTT.